This T cell receptor beta chain was captured by sequencing in a study of T cells in Graves' hyperthyroidism and ophthalmopathy (dated by TCRdb to the late 2010s). General notes on the study: Peripheral blood samples were taken at initial diagnosis, before any treatment was given. Prospective prediction of ophthalmopathy was tested in an independent validation cohort consisting of 18 to 20 hyperthyroidism patients and approximately 16 patients who later progressed to ophthalmopathy. TCR Vbeta CDR3 sequencing of approximately 140 peripheral blood samples (roughly 43 ophthalmopathy, 75 to 80 hyperthyroidism and approximately 17 progressor patients) is reported in the paper. To identify distinguishing TCR V-J signatures, a discovery cohort of 90 to 100 patients was used, comprising 40 to 45 with Graves' ophthalmopathy and around 60 with stable Graves' hyperthyroidism. After sampling, hyperthyroidism patients received methimazole starting at 30 mg daily, and ophthalmopathy patients received high-dose intravenous methylprednisolone. In addition, the study compared T-cell repertoires in thyroid tissue and in blood from roughly six Graves' hyperthyroidism patients. The approximately 90 discovery patients were randomly split 7:3 into training and test sets. General study outcomes and caveats: Blood samples also contained most of the expanded thyroid clonotypes (frequency above 0.001), which suggests that blood repertoires may reflect thyroid immune responses. Ophthalmopathy was separated from stable hyperthyroidism by a 13 V-J signature model, with approximately 86% sensitivity and about 81% specificity obtained in cross-validation and 80%/75% obtained in testing. No statistical method was used to fix the sample size in advance, and group allocation was not hidden from the investigators. During validation, the model predicted progression to ophthalmopathy a median of roughly six months ahead of onset, with more than 60% sensitivity and about 75% specificity.

Sequences SGDLS (CDR1) and YYNGEE (CDR2) are obtained from the germline V gene. V is shortened by 3 bases, J by 1 base, and the region joining them spans 10 bases. Measured from the cysteine to the phenylalanine, the CDR3 is 14 residues long. Only the CDR3 portion is preserved as DNA: 42 bases, with reading frame beginning at the first base. TCR beta CDR3 regions were amplified from RNA transcripts. A first-round RT-PCR of the TCR CDR3 used the HTBI primer set with the Qiagen OneStep RT-PCR kit. A second multiplex PCR round built the libraries, followed by size selection and purification. Libraries were sequenced paired-end with 100 bp reads on an Illumina HiSeq2000. On the authors' methods: SOAPnuke was used to process the raw data, with reads discarded if the reads contained adapters or uncalled bases, had a mean Phred below 15, or lacked an exact constant-primer or identifier match. COPE v1.2.5 was used to merge high-quality paired reads, and clonotypes were defined as unique nucleotide sequences. Clonotypes were aligned to IMGT TRBV, TRBD and TRBJ reference segments using MiTCR v1.1. Analysis was restricted to V-J combinations with a frequency above 0.0001, which covered over 98% of repertoires. A TCS score was defined as the ratio of F50 (clonal expansion) to E x V (chaos), with BLOSUM62-based TCRdist applied between CDR3 peptides within each V-J. Welch's t-statistics and random forest reduced several hundred V-J features to about 12, which were used in a naive Bayes classifier (R e1071). TCRdb trimmed the raw reads at Q25, called clones with MiXCR and kept productive beta chains. Merged by CDR3 protein, the rows form single entries marked with the most common genes and DNA. For this entry, the V and J calls and clone size follow TCRdb and not the study's own pipeline. This sample is represented by under 200,000 distinct CDR3 sequences; about 9.4% of them were singletons. Jointly, the top ten make up approximately 24% of the sample.

Hyperthyroidism patients were newly diagnosed, with disease duration under 2 months, and aged 18 to 65 years. Any patient with an uncontrolled infection, another autoimmune disease, pregnancy or lactation was excluded. Diagnoses were established on the basis of clinical symptoms, serum thyroxine and TRAb, thyroid ultrasound, and orbital computed tomography. For progressor patients, blood was drawn at the first diagnosis of hyperthyroidism, before any ophthalmopathy symptoms had appeared. PBMCs were separated from 10 ml of fresh peripheral blood using Ficoll-Paque density gradient centrifugation. Progressor patients were defined as those initially diagnosed with Graves' hyperthyroidism in whom ophthalmopathy developed during follow-up. Total RNA was extracted with Trizol reagent, and quality was checked on an Agilent 2100 Bioanalyzer. This clonotype was seen at least ten times. No cognate antigen has been identified for it. Per-nucleotide qualities are absent, and no much larger clonotype sits a single base away.

The chain is made from TRBV9 and TRBJ1-1; confidence is insufficient to name the D gene. The TCR originated in a woman in her late teens or twenties with Graves' hyperthyroidism that later progressed to Graves' ophthalmopathy. Sequenced sample: blood. For the CDR3, the sequence is CASSATEGNTEAFF. The nucleotide sequence is given as TGTGCCAGCAGCGCGACGGAGGGGAACACTGAAGCTTTCTTT.